Here is one T cell receptor (beta chain) with its context. Its antigen is still unknown. There are no base qualities to consult, and no much larger clone falls within one base. These data belong to a study of blood T cell repertoires in COVID-19 (TCRdb year 2020). Notes on the research overall: Samples covering the acute and convalescent phases of COVID-19 were provided by collaborators in the United States, Italy and Spain. The material from the prospective study consisted of cDNA or gDNA derived from T cells, B-cell-depleted T cells, or PBMCs. Deeply sampled blood TCRbeta repertoires from subjects exposed to, actively infected with, or recovered from COVID-19 were included in the dataset. The repertoires were released in a freely available public database meant as a resource for research on the immune response to SARS-CoV-2. The samples were drawn from the first 160 participants of the ongoing ImmuneRACE study and from 1,254 subjects provided by 6 global collaborators. A de-identified subject ID, COVID-19 status, age in years and sex were almost always included in the sample metadata. Where available, HLA class I and class II types were obtained from metadata supplied by the sample provider rather than from assay-based typing. What the research found in general, with its limitations: How much clinical and demographic metadata was included differed by source and by participant, and the metadata was provided uncurated.

TCRbeta CDR3 regions were amplified from genomic DNA by means of the immunoSEQ Assay, a bias-controlled multiplex PCR. The paper's processing steps were these. Within the assay, amplification of reference gene primers was used to estimate how many nucleated cells each sample contained. To quantify the absolute abundance of each unique TCRbeta CDR3 rearrangement, sequence reads were collapsed and filtered. For each sample, productive Simpson clonality was calculated by taking the square root of Simpson's diversity index across productive rearrangements. What TCRdb holds here is the immuneACCESS table cut down to in-frame rearrangements. Part of the clones is not present; checked against another copy, under half of the missing clones reflect an unresolved V gene, and the others are unexplained. D and trimming were read from the DNA, whereas the V and J calls and clone size are those reported in that table. Counted in this sample were 150,000 or so clones; roughly nine tenths of them appeared once. Around 15% of the sample goes to the ten largest clones.

Relative to germline, V is 5 bases shorter and J is 3 bases shorter, with 11 bases between their ends. The CDR3 spans 14 residues, from the cysteine through the phenylalanine. The CDR3 DNA has 42 bases and is translated from base 1. CDR1 and CDR2 (MNHEY, SVGAGI) derive from the germline V gene. One collaborating source in Seattle enrolled patients while the patients were actively infected and followed the patients over time throughout the course of disease. The collaborating institutions used their own protocols to collect whole blood in K2EDTA tubes. Collaborator samples were shipped for TCRbeta analysis as frozen whole blood, isolated PBMCs, or DNA extracted from either sample type.

The TCR originated in a man aged 18 to 35 with COVID-19, enrolled during active disease. What was sequenced was peripheral blood. Here the chain combines TRBV6-5 and TRBJ1-5; the D gene cannot be named for sure. The encoded CDR3 is CASSTVHYNQPQHF. DNA sequence: TGTGCCAGCAGTACTGTCCACTACAATCAGCCCCAGCATTTT.